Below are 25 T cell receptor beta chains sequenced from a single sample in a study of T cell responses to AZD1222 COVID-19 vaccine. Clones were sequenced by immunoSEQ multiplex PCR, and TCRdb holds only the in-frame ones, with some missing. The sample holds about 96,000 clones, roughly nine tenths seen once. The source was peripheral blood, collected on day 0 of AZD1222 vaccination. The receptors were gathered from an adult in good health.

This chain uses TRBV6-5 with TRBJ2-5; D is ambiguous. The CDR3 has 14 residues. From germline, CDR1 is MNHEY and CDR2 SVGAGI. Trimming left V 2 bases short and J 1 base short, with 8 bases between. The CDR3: CASSYLLGQETQYF. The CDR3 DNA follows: TGTGCCAGCAGTTACCTCCTCGGCCAAGAGACCCAGTACTTC.

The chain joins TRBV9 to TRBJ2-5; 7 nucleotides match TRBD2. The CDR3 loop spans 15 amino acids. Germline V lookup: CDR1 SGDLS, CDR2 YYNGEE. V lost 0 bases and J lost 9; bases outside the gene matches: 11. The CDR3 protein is CASSVEREDLKPQYF. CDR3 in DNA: TGTGCCAGCAGCGTAGAACGGGAGGACCTAAAGCCCCAGTACTTC.

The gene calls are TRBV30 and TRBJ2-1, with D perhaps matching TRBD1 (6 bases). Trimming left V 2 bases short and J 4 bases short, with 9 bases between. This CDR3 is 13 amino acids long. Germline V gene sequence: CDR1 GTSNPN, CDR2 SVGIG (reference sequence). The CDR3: CAWSRDKYNEQFF. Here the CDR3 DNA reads TGTGCCTGGAGTCGGGACAAATACAATGAGCAGTTCTTC.

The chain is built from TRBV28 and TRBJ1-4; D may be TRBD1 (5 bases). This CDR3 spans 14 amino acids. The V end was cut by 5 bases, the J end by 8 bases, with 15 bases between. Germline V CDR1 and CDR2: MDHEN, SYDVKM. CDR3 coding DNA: TGTGCCAGCAGTGACCCCGGGGGAATCGAAAAACTGTTTTTT. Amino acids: CASSDPGGIEKLFF.

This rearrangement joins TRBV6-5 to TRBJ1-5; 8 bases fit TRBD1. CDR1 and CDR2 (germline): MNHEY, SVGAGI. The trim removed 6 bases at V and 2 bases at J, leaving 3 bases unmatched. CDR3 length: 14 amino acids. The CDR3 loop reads CASREGQGNQPQHF. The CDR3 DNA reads TGTGCCAGCAGGGAGGGACAGGGCAATCAGCCCCAGCATTTT.

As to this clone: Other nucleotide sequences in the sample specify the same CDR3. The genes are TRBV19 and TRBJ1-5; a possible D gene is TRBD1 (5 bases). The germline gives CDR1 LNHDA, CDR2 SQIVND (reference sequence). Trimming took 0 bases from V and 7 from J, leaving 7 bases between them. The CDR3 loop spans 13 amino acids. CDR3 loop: CASSIDRDQPQHF. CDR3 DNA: TGTGCCAGTAGTATAGACAGGGACCAGCCCCAGCATTTT.

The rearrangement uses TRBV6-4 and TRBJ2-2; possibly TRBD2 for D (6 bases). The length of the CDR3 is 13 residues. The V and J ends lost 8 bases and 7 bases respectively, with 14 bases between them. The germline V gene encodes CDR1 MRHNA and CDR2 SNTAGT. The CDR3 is CASADGSRGELFF. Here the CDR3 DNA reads TGTGCCAGCGCTGACGGGAGTCGCGGGGAGCTGTTTTTT.

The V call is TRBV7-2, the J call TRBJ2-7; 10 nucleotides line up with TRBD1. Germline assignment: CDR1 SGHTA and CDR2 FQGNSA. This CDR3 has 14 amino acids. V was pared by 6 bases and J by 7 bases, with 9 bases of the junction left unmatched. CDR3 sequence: CASSQRQGAREQYF. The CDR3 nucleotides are TGTGCCAGCAGTCAGAGACAGGGGGCCCGAGAGCAGTACTTC.

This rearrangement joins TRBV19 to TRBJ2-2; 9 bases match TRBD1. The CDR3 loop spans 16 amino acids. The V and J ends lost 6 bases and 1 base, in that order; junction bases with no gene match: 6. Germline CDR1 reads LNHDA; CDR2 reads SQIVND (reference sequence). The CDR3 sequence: CASSLTGGMNTGELFF. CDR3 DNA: TGTGCCAGTAGCCTCACAGGGGGCATGAACACCGGGGAGCTGTTTTTT.

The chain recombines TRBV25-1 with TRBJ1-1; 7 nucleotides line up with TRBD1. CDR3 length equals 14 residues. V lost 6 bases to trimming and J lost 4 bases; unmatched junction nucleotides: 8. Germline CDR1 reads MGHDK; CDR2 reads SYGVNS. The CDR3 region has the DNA TGTGCCAGCAGGCCGACAGGGTCGGGCACTGAAGCTTTCTTT. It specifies CASRPTGSGTEAFF.

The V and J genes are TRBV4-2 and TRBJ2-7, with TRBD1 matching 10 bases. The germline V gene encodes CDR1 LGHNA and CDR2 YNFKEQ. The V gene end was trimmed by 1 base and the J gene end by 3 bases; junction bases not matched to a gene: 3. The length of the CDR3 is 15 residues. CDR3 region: CASSQGGQGDYEQYF. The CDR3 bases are TGTGCCAGCAGCCAAGGCGGACAGGGGGACTACGAGCAGTACTTC.

The CDR3, as DNA: TGTGCCAGTAGTAGACTAGCGGGAGGGTCTTCCTACAATGAGCAGTTCTTC. Its translation: CASSRLAGGSSYNEQFF. The chain has TRBV19 and TRBJ2-1, with 14 bases aligning to TRBD2. V lost 4 bases to trimming and J lost 1 base; unmatched junction nucleotides: 3. Germline assignment: CDR1 LNHDA and CDR2 SQIVND (reference sequence). The CDR3 spans 17 residues.

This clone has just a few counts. CDR3 sequence reads: CASSSWTGRTNTEAFF. The CDR3 region has the DNA TGTGCCAGCAGCTCCTGGACAGGAAGAACGAACACTGAAGCTTTCTTT. The chain couples TRBV5-4 to TRBJ1-1, with TRBD1 matching over 7 bases. Germline CDR1 and CDR2: SGHNT and YYREEE (reference sequence). J lost 1 base, V lost 3 bases, and 9 bases had no gene match. The CDR3 sequence is 16 residues long.

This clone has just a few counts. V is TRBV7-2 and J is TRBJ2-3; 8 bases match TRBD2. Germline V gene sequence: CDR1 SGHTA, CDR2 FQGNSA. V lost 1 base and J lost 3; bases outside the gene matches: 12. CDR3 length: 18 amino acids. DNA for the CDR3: TGTGCCAGCAGCTTAGTTCCGGGAGGGTCCTATTCGACAGATACGCAGTATTTT. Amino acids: CASSLVPGGSYSTDTQYF. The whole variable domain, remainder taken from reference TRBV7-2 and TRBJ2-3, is GAGVSQSPSNKVTEKGKDVELRCDPISGHTALYWYRQSLGQGLEFLIYFQGNSAPDKSGLPSDRFSAERTGGSVSTLTIQRTQQEDSAVYLCASSLVPGGSYSTDTQYFGPGTRLTVL.

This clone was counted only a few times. The CDR3 nucleotides are TGTGCCAGCAGCTTGGGTGCCAGCGCCGGGAATGAGCAGTTCTTC. Protein: CASSLGASAGNEQFF. The gene calls are TRBV5-5 and TRBJ2-1, with D unclear. V shed 0 bases and J shed 7 bases, with 14 bases lying between them. This CDR3 is built from 15 residues. Germline loops: CDR1 SGHKS, CDR2 YYEKEE (reference sequence).

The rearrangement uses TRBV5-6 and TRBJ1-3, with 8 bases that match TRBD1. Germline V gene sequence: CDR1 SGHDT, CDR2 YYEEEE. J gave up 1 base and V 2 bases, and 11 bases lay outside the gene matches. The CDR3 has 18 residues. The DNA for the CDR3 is TGTGCCAGCAGCTTAGACAGGGGTCGTACTAATTCTGGAAACACCATATATTTT. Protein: CASSLDRGRTNSGNTIYF.

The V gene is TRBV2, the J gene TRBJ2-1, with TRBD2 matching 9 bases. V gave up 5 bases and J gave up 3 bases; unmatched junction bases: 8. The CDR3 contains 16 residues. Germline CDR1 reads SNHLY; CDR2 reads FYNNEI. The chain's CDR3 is CASSTRLAEHYNEQFF. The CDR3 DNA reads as TGTGCCAGCAGTACCCGACTAGCGGAGCACTACAATGAGCAGTTCTTC.

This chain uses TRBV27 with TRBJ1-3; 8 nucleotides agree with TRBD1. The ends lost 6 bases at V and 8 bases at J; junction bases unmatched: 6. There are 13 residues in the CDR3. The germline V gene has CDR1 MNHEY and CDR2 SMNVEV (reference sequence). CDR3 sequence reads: CASRPTGADTIYF. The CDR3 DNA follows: TGTGCCAGCAGACCGACAGGGGCCGACACCATATATTTT.

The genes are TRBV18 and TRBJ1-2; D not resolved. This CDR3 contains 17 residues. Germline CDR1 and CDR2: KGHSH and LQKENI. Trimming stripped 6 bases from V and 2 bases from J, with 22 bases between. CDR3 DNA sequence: TGTGCCAGCTCCCTAAGTCACGGAGGGCGTCCGAACTATGGCTACACCTTC. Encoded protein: CASSLSHGGRPNYGYTF.

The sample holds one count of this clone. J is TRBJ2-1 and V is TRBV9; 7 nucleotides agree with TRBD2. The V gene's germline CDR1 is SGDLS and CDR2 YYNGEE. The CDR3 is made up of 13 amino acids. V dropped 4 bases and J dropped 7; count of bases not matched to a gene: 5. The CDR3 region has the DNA TGTGCCAGCAGCCCCGGGACTACAAATGAGCAGTTCTTC. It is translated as CASSPGTTNEQFF.

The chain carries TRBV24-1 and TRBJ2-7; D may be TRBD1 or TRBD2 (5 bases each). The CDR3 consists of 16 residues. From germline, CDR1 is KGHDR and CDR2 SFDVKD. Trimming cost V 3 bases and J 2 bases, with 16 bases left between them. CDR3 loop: CATSDPGQGRTYEQYF. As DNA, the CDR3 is TGTGCCACCAGTGATCCCGGGCAGGGACGGACCTACGAGCAGTACTTC.

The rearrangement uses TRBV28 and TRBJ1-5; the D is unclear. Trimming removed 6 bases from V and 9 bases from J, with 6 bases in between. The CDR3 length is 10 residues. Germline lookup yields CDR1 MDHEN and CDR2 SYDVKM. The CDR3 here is CASSRGPQHF. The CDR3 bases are TGTGCCAGCAGCCGGGGGCCCCAGCATTTT.

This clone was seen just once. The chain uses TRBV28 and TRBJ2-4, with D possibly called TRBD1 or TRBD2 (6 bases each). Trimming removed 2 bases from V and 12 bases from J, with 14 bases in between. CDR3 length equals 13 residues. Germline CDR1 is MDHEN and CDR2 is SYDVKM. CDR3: CASSLGGMGAQYF. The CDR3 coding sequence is TGTGCCAGCAGTTTAGGGGGGATGGGGGCTCAGTACTTC. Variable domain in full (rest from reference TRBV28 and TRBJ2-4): DVKVTQSSRYLVKRTGEKVFLECVQDMDHENMFWYRQDPGLGLRLIYFSYDVKMKEKGDIPEGYSVSREKKERFSLILESASTNQTSMYLCASSLGGMGAQYFGAGTRLSVL.

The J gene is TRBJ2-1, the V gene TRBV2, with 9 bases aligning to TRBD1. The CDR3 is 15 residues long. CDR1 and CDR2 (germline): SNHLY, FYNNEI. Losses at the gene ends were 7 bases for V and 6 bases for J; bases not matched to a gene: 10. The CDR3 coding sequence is TGTGCCAGCACTAGCGACAGGGGGGGAAGCAATGAGCAGTTCTTC. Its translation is CASTSDRGGSNEQFF.

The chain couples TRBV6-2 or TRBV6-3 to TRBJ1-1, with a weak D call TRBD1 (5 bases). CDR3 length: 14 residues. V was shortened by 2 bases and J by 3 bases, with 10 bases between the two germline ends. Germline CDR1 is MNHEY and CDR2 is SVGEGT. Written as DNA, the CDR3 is TGTGCCAGCAGTTACGGGGGAGGGGACACTGAAGCTTTCTTT. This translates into CASSYGGGDTEAFF.